This T cell receptor beta chain is drawn from a study of regulatory T cells in long-lasting Graves disease. Whole-study context: A definition of persistent Graves' disease required over 5 years of antithyroid drugs plus positive TSH receptor antibodies. Points from the study as a whole: New patients shared about a thousand public clonotypes, fewer than the approximately 2,500 shared by persistent patients. There was favoring of TRBV28, TRBJ1-2 and TRBJ2-5 in persistent disease.

The CDR3 loop spans 19 amino acids. J gave up 5 bases and V 1 base, and 11 bases lay outside the gene matches. Time point denoted: persistent/refractory GD, antithyroid drugs over 5 years with positive TRAb. There was RNA extracted from PBMCs, and the TCR library was made from it. Doctors identified Graves' disease using the American Thyroid Association guidelines. The TCR beta library used iRepertoire HTBI primers with Arm-PCR amplification of CDR3. TCRdb called the multiplex PCR reads again in MiXCR, with one record for every CDR3 protein. The sample consists of about 400,000 distinct CDR3 sequences, under 25% of them appearing once. As regards this clonotype: Antigen: not known.

This receptor was identified in a female donor with Graves disease. Material: peripheral blood mononuclear cells (PBMCs), obtained when the disease was refractory, from a patient treated with antithyroid drugs. The chain links TRBV12-3 or TRBV12-4 to TRBJ2-2, with TRBD1 matching over 12 bases. DNA for the CDR3: TGTGCCAGCAGTTTAGTCGGGACAGGGGGCGAGGGGGTAACCGGGGAGCTGTTTTTT. Amino acids: CASSLVGTGGEGVTGELFF.